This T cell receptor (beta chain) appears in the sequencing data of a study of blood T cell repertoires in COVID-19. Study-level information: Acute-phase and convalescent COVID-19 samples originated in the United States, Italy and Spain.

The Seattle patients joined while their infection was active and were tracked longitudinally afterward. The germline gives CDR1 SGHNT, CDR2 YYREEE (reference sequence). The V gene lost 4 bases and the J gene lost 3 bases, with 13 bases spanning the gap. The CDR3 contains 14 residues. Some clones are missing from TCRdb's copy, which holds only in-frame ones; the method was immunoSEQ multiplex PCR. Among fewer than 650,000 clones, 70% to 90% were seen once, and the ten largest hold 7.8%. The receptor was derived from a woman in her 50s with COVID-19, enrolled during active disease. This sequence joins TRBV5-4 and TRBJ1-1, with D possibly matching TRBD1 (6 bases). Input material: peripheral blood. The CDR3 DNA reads TGTGCCAGCAGCCCTGGGGGGGCCTACACTGAAGCTTTCTTT. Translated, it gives CASSPGGAYTEAFF.